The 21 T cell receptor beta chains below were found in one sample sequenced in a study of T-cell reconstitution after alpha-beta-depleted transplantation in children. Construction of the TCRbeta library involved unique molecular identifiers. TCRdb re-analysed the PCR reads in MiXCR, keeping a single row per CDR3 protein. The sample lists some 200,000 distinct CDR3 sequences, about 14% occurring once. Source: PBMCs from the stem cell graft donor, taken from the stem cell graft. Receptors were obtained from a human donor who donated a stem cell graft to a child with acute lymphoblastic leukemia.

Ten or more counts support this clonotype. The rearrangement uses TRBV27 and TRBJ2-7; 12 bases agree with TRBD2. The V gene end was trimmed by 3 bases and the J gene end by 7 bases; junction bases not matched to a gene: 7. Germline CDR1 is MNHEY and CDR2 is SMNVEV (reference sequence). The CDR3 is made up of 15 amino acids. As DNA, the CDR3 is TGTGCCAGCAGTTTGGGACTAGCGGGCTCTACAGAGCAGTACTTC. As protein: CASSLGLAGSTEQYF.

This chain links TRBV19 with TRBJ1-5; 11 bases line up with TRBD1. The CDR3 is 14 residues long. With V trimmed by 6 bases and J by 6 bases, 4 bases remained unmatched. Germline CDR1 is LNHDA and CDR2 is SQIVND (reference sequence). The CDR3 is CASRKDRGPQPQHF. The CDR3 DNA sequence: TGTGCCAGTAGGAAGGACAGGGGGCCTCAGCCCCAGCATTTT.

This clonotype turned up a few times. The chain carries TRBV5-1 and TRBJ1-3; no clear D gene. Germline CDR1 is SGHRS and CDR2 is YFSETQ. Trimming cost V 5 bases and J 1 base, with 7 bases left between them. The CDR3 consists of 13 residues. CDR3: CASSEASGNTIYF. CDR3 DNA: TGCGCCAGCAGTGAGGCGTCTGGAAACACCATATATTTT.

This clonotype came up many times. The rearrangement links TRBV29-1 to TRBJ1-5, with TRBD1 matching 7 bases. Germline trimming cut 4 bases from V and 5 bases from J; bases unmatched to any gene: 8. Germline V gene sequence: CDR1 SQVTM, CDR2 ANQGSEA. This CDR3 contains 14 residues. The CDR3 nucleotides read TGCAGCGTTGGGACAGGAGGGGCTCATCAGCCCCAGCATTTT. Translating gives CSVGTGGAHQPQHF. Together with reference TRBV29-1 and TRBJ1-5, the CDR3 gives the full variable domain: SAVISQKPSRDICQRGTSLTIQCQVDSQVTMMFWYRQQPGQSLTLIATANQGSEATYESGFVIDKFPISRPNLTFSTLTVSNMSPEDSSIYLCSVGTGGAHQPQHFGDGTRLSIL.

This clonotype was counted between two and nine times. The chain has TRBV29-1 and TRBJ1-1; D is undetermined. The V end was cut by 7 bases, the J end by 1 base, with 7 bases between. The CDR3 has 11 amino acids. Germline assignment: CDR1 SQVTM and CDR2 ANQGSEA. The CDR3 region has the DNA TGCAGCGCTATTGAGAACACTGAAGCTTTCTTT. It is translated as CSAIENTEAFF.

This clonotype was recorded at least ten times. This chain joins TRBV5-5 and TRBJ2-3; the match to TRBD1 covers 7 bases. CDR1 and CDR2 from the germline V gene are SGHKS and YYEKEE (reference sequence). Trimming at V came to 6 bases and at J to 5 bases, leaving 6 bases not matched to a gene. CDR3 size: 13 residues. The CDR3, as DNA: TGTGCCAGCACGGACAGGTGGGGAGATACGCAGTATTTT. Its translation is CASTDRWGDTQYF. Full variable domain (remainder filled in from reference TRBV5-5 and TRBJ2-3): DAGVTQSPTHLIKTRGQQVTLRCSPISGHKSVSWYQQVLGQGPQFIFQYYEKEERGRGNFPDRFSARQFPNYSSELNVNALLLGDSALYLCASTDRWGDTQYFGPGTRLTVL.

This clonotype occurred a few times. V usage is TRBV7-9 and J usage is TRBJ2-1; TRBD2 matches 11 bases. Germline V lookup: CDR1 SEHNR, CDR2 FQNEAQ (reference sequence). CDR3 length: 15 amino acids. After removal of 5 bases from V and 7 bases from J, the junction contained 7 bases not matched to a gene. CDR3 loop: CASSHTSGSYNEQFF. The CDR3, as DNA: TGTGCCAGCAGCCACACTAGCGGGAGTTATAATGAGCAGTTCTTC.

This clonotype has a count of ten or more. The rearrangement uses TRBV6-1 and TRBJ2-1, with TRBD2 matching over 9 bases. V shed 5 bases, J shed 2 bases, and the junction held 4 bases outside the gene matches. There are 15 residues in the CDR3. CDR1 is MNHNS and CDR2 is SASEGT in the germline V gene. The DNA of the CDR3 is TGTGCCAGCAGTAAGATAGCGGGAGCCTACAATGAGCAGTTCTTC. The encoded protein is CASSKIAGAYNEQFF.

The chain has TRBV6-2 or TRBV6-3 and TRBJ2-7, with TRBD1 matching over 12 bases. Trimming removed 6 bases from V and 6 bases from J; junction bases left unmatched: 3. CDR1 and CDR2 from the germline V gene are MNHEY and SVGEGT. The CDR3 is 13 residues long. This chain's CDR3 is CASRGTGGIEQYF. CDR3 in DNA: TGTGCCAGCAGGGGGACAGGGGGCATCGAGCAGTACTTC.

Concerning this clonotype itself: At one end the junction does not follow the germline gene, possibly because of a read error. CDR3 protein: CASSLERQLKNSQYF. Written as DNA, the CDR3 is TGTGCCAGCAGCTTAGAGAGACAGCTAAAAAACAGTCAGTACTTC. J is TRBJ2-4 and V is TRBV11-3, with a weak D call TRBD1 (5 bases). CDR1 is SGHNT, CDR2 YENEEA, per germline. There are 15 residues in the CDR3.

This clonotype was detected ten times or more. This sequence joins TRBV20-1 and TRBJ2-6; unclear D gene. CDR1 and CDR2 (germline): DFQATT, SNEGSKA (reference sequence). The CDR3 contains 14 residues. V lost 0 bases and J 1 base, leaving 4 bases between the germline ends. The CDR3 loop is CSARDGSGANVLTF. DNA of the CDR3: TGCAGTGCTAGAGATGGGTCTGGGGCCAACGTCCTGACTTTC.

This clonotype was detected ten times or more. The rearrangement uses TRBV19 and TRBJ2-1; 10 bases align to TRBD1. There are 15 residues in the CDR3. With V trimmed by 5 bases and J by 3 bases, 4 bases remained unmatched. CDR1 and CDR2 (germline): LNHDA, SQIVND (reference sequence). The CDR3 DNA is TGTGCCAGTAGTTGGGACAGGGGTTTCTACAATGAGCAGTTCTTC. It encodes CASSWDRGFYNEQFF.

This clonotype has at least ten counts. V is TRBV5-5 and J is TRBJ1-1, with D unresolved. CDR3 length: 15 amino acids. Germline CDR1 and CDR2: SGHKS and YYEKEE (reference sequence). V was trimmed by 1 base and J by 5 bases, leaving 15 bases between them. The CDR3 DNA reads TGTGCCAGCAGCTTGAGTGGCGTGGGTCCGACTGAAGCTTTCTTT. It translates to CASSLSGVGPTEAFF.

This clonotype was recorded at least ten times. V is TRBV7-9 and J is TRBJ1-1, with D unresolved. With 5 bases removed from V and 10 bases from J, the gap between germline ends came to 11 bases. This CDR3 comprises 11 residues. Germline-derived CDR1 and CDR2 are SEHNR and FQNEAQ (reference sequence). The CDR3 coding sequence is TGTGCCAGCAGCCGTGTGGAGGGAGCTTTCTTT. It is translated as CASSRVEGAFF.

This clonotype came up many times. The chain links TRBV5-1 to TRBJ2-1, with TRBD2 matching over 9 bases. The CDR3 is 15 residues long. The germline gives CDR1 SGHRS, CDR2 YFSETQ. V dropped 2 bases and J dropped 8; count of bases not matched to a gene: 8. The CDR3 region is CASSLVTSGGDEQFF. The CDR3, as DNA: TGCGCCAGCAGCTTAGTGACTAGCGGAGGGGATGAGCAGTTCTTC.

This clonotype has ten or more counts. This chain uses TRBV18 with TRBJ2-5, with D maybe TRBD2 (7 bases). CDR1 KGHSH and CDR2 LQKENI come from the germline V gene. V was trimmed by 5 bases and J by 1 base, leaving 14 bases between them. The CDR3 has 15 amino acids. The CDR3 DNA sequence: TGTGCCAGCTCAGTCGGGGGGCCCCGCCAAGAGACCCAGTACTTC. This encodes CASSVGGPRQETQYF.

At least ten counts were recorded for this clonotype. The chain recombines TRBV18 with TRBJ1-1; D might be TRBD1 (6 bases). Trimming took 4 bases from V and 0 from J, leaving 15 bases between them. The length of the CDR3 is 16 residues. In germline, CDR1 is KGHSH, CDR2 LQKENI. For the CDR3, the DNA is TGTGCCAGCTCACGGAACGGGGGGCAGATGAACACTGAAGCTTTCTTT. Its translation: CASSRNGGQMNTEAFF.

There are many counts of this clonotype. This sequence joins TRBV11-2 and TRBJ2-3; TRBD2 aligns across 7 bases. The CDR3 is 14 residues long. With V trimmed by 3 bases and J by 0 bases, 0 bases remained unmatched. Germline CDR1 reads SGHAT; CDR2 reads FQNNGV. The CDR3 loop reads CASSFSGSTDTQYF. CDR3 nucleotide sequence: TGTGCCAGCAGCTTTAGCGGGAGCACAGATACGCAGTATTTT.

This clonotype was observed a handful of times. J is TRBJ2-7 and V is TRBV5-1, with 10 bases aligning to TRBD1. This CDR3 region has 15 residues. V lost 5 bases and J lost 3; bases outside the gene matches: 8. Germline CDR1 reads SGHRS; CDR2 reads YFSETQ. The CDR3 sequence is CASSRDRGLSYEQYF. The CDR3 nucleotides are TGCGCCAGCAGTCGAGACAGGGGGCTAAGCTACGAGCAGTACTTC.

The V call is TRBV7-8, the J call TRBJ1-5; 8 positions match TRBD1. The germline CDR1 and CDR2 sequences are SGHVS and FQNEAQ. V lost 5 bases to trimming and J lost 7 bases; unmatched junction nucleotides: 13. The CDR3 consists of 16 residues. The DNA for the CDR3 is TGTGCCAGCAGCGCCCTCGGACAGGGTCAAGGCCAGCCCCAGCATTTT. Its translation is CASSALGQGQGQPQHF.

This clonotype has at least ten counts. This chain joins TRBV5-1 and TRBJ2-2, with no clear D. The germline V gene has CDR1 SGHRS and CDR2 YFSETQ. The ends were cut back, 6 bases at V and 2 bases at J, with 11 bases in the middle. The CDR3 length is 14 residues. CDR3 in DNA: TGCGCCAGCACCCATAGGGCAAACACCGGGGAGCTGTTTTTT. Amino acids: CASTHRANTGELFF.